This entry describes one TCR beta chain. A read error may account for a junction end that differs from germline. These data come from a study of blood T cell repertoires in COVID-19. This CDR3 comprises 15 residues. CDR1 is MNHNS, CDR2 SASEGT, per germline. Produced via immunoSEQ multiplex PCR; TCRdb's table is partial and in-frame only. The table lists about 120,000 clones, around 70% of them singletons, with roughly 5% in the top ten. The receptor comes from a man between 60 and 75 years old with acute or convalescent COVID-19. Sample: peripheral blood. The chain links TRBV6-1 to TRBJ2-7; the match to TRBD2 covers 10 bases. The CDR3 bases are TGTGCCAGCAGGGTAGCGGGAGGTTTCTCCCACGAGCAGTACTTC. It translates to CASRVAGGFSHEQYF.